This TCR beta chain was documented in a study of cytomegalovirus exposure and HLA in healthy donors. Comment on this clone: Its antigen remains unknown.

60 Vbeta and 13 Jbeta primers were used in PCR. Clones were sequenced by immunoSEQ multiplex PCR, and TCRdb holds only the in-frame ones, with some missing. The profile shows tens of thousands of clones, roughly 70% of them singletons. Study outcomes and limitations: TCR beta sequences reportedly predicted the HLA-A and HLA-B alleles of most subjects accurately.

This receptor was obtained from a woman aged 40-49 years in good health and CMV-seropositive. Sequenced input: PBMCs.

The CDR3 reads CASSLGGLPSYEQYF. CDR3 nucleotides: TGTGCCAGCAGCTTAGGGGGACTGCCCTCCTACGAGCAGTACTTC. The rearrangement links TRBV7-9 to TRBJ2-7, with a weak D call TRBD2 (6 bases). Germline V CDR1 and CDR2: SEHNR, FQNEAQ (reference sequence). V lost 1 base to trimming and J lost 0 bases, with 10 bases between them. The CDR3 has 15 residues.